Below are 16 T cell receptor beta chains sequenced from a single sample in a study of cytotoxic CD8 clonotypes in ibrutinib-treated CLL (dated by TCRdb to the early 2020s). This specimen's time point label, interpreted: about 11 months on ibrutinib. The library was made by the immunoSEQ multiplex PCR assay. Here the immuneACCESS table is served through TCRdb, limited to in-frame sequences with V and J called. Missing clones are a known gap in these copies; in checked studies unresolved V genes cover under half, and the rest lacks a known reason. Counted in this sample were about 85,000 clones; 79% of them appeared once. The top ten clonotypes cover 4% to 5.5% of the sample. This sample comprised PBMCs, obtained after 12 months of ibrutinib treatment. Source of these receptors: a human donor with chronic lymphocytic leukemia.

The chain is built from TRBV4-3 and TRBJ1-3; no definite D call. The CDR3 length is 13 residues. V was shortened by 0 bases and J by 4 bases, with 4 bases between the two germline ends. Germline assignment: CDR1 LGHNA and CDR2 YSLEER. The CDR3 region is CASSQEKGNTIYF. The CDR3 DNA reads TGCGCCAGCAGCCAAGAAAAGGGAAACACCATATATTTT.

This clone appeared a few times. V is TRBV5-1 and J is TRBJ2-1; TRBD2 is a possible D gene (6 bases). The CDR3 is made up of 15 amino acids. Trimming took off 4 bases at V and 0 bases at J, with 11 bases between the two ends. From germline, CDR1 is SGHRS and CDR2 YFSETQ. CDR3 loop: CASSGGLNSYNEQFF. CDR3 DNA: TGCGCCAGCAGCGGGGGACTTAACTCCTACAATGAGCAGTTCTTC.

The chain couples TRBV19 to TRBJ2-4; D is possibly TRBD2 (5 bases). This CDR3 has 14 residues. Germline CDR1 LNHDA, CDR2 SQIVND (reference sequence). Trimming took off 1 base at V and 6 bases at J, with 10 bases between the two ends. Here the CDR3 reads CASSIGGPGNIQYF. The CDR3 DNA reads TGTGCCAGTAGTATAGGCGGGCCCGGAAACATTCAGTACTTC.

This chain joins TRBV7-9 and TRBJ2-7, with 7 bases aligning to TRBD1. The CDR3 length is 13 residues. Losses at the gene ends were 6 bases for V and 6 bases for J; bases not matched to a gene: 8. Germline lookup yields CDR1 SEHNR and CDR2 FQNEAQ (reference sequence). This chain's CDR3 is CASSLGQKSEQYF. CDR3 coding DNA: TGTGCCAGCAGTCTGGGACAGAAGTCCGAGCAGTACTTC.

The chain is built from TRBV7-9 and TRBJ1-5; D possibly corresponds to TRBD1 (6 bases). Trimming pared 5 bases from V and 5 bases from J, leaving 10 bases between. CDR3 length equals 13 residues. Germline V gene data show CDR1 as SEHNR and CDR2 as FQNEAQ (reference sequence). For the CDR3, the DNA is TGTGCCAGCAGCCCGACAGGTGATCAGCCCCAGCATTTT. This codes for CASSPTGDQPQHF.

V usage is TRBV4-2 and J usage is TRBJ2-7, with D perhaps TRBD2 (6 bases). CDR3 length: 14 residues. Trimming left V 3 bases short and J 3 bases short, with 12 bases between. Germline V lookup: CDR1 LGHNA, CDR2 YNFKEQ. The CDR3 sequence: CASSQGAGLYEQYF. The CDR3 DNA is TGTGCCAGCAGCCAGGGAGCGGGCCTCTACGAGCAGTACTTC.

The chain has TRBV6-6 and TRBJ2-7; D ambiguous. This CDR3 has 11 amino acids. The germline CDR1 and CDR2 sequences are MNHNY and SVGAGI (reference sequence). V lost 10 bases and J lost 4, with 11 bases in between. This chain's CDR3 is CATQSAYEQYF. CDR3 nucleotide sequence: TGTGCCACCCAGTCGGCATACGAGCAGTACTTC.

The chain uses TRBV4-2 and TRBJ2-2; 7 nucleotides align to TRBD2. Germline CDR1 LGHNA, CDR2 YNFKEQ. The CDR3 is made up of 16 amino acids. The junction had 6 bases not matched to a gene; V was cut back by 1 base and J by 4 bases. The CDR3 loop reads CASSQGGSGTTGELFF. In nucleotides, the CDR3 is TGTGCCAGCAGCCAAGGAGGCAGCGGGACCACCGGGGAGCTGTTTTTT.

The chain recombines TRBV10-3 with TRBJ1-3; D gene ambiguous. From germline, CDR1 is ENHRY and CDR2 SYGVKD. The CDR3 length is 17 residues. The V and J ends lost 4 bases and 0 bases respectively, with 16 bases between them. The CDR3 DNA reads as TGTGCCATCAGTGCCCAAACGGACCGCCGCTCTGGAAACACCATATATTTT. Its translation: CAISAQTDRRSGNTIYF.

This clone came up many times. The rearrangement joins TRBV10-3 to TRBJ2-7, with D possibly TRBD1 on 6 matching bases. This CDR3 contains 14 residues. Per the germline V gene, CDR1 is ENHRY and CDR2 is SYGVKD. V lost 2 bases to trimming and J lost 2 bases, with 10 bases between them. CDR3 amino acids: CAISEQQGPYEQYF. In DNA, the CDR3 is TGTGCCATCAGTGAGCAACAGGGCCCCTACGAGCAGTACTTC.

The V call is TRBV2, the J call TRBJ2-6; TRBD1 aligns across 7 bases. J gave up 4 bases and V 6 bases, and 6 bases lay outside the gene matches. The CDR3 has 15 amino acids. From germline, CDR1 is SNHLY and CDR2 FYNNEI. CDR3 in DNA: TGTGCCAGCAGCGCCCAGGGGGTGGGGGCCAACGTCCTGACTTTC. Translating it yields CASSAQGVGANVLTF.

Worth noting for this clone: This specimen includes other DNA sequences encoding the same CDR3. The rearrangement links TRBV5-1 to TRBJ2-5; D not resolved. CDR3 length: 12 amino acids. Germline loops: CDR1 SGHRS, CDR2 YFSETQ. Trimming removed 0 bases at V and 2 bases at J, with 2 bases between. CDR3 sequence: CASSLGQETQYF. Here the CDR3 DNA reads TGCGCCAGCAGCTTGGGACAAGAGACCCAGTACTTC.

The DNA of the CDR3 is TGTGCCAGCAGCCCAGGCGGGTTGGATACGCAGTATTTT. It translates to CASSPGGLDTQYF. The chain couples TRBV7-2 to TRBJ2-3; tentative D call: TRBD2 (5 bases). The germline CDR1 and CDR2 sequences are SGHTA and FQGNSA. The CDR3 has 13 residues. V dropped 5 bases and J dropped 6 bases, with 12 bases sitting between them.

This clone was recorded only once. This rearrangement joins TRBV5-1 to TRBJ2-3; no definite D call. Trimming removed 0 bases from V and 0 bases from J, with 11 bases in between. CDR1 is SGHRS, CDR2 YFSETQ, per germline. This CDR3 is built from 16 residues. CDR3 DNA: TGCGCCAGCAGCTTGGGGGTAGACCCTAGCACAGATACGCAGTATTTT. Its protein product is CASSLGVDPSTDTQYF.

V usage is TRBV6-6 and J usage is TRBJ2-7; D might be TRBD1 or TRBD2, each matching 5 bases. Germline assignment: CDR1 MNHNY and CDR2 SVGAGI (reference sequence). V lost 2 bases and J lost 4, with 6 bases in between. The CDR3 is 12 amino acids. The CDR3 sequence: CASSYEGYEQYF. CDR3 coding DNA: TGTGCCAGCAGTTACGAGGGGTACGAGCAGTACTTC.

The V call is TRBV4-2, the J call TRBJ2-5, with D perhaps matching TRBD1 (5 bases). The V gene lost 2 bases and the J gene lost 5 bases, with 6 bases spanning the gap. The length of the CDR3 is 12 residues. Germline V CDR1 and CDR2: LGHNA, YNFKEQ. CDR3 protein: CASSQWGETQYF. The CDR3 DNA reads TGTGCCAGCAGCCAATGGGGCGAGACCCAGTACTTC.